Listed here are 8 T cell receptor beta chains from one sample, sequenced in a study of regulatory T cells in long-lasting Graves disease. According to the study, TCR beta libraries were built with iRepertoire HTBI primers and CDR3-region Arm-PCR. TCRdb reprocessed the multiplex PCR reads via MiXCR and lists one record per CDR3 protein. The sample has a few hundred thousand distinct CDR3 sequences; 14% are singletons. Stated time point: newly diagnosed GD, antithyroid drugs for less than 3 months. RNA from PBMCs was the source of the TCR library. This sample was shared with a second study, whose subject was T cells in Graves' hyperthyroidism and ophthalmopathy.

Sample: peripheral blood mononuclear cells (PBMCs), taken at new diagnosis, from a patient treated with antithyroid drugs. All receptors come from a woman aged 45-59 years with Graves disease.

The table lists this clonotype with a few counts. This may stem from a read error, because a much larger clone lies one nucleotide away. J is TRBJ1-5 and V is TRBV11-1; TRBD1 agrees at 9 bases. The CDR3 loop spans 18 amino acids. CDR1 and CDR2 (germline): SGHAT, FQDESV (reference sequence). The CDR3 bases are TGTGTCAGCAGCTTAAGATACTCGGTCGGACAGGGGTGGCAGCCCCAGCATTTT. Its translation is CVSSLRYSVGQGWQPQHF.

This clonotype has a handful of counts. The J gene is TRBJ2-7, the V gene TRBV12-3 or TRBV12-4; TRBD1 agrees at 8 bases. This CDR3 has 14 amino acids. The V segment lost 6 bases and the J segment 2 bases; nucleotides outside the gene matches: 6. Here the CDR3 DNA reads TGTGCCAGCAGGTCAGGGACAGGAACCTACGAGCAGTACTTC. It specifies CASRSGTGTYEQYF.

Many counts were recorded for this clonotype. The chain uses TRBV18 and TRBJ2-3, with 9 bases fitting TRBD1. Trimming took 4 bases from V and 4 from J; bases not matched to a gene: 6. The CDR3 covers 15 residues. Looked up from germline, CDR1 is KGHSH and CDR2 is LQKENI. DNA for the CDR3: TGTGCCAGCTCACGGACGGGACAGGGTGCAGATACGCAGTATTTT. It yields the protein CASSRTGQGADTQYF.

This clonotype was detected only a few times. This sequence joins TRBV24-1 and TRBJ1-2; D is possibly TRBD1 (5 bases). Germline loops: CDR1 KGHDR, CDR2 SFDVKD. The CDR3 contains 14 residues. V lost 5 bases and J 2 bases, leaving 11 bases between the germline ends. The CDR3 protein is CATSAWDFNYGYTF. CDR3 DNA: TGTGCCACCAGTGCCTGGGACTTCAACTATGGCTACACCTTC.

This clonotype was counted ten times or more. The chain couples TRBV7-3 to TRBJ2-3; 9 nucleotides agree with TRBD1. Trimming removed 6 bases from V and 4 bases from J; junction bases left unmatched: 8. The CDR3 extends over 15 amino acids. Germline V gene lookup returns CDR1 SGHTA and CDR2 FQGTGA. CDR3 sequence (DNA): TGTGCCAGCAGTCGGACAGGGGAAAACTCAGATACGCAGTATTTT. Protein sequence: CASSRTGENSDTQYF.

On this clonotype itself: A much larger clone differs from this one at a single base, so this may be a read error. CDR3: CAGSFSGEGSYEQYF. As DNA, the CDR3 is TGTGCCGGCAGCTTTAGCGGGGAGGGCTCCTACGAGCAGTACTTC. The chain links TRBV7-3 to TRBJ2-7; 8 nucleotides align to TRBD2. Germline CDR1 SGHTA, CDR2 FQGTGA. The CDR3 runs to 15 residues.

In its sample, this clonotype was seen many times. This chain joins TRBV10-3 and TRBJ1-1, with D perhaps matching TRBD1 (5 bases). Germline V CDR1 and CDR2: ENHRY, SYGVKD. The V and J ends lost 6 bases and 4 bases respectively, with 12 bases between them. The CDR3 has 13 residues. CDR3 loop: CAISLDSPTEAFF. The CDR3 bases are TGTGCCATCAGCCTCGACAGTCCCACTGAAGCTTTCTTT.

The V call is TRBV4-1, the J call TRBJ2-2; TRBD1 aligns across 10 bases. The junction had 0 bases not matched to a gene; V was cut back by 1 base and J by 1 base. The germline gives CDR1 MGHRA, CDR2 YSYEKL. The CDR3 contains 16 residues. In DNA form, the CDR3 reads TGCGCCAGCAGCCAAGGGACAGGGGGGAACACCGGGGAGCTGTTTTTT. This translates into CASSQGTGGNTGELFF.